This T cell receptor beta chain comes out of a study of CD8+CD57+ T cells in acquired aplastic anemia. Study in general: The mean DNA yield obtained from sorted CD4+ and CD8+ cells came to around 3 ug. Overall study results and limits: Around 27 sequences, all CD8+ CDR3, were shared between patients and controls.

The germline V gene has CDR1 SGHTA and CDR2 FQGNSA. Trimming removed 6 bases at V and 1 base at J, with 12 bases between. This CDR3 has 15 amino acids. Investigators profiled TCR beta VDJ and CDR3 from genomic DNA template. TCRdb recomputed calls from the reads with MiXCR, one row per CDR3 protein. The table includes 210,000 or so distinct CDR3 sequences, around 49% detected once. Turning to this clonotype: Its cognate antigen is unknown.

Selection for sequencing was limited to patients who had shown CD8+CD57+ cell expansion by flow cytometry. Blood was sampled before the patients had received any therapy. V gene TRBV7-2 combines with J gene TRBJ2-2; D assignment may be TRBD1 or TRBD2 (5 bases each). Specimen: sorted CD4+, CD8+, or CD8+CD57+ T cells (not recorded which) from PBMCs. The source is a human donor with aplastic anemia. The CDR3 DNA reads as TGTGCCAGCAGACAAGGGACGGTGAACACCGGGGAGCTGTTTTTT. Translation: CASRQGTVNTGELFF.